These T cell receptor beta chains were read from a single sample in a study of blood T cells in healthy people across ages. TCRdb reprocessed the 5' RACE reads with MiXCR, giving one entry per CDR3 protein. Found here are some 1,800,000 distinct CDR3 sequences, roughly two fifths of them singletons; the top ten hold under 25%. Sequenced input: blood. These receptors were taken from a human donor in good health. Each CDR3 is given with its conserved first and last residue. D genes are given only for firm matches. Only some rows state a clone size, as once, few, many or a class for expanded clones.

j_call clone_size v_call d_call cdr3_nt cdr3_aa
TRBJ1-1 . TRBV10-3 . TGTGCCATCAGTGAGTCTGGCAGTTTGAACACTGAAGCTTTCTTT CAISESGSLNTEAFF
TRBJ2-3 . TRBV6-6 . TGTGCCAGCAGTCCTACGGGGGGCAGGGTAGTGGATACGCAGTATTTT CASSPTGGRVVDTQYF
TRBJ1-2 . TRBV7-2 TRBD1 TGTGCCAGCAGCTCCGGGACAGGGGTTGGCTACACCTTC CASSSGTGVGYTF
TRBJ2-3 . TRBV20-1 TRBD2 TGCAGTGCTAGAGTCCCGGGGGGGCGAGGAGATACGCAGTATTTT CSARVPGGRGDTQYF
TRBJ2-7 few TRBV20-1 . TGCAGTGCTAGAGATTCCCGGTCGGGCCTTTACGAGCAGTACTTC CSARDSRSGLYEQYF
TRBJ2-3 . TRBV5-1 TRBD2 TGCGCCAGCTTAGCGGGTTCTAGCACAGATACGCAGTATTTT CASLAGSSTDTQYF
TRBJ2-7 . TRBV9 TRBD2 TGTGCCAGCAGCCCGCGGGGGGCGGGGGGGCCTAATGAGCAGTACTTC CASSPRGAGGPNEQYF
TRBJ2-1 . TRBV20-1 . TGCAGTGCTACCAGGGTTAGTAGTGAGCAGGTCTTC CSATRVSSEQVF
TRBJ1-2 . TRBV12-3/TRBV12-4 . TGTGCCAGCAGTTCTCTCAGGGAAAGGGGCTACACCTTC CASSSLRERGYTF
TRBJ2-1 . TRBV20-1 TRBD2 TGCAGTGCTAGAGTGGAAGCGGGGGGCTACAATGAGCAGTTCTTC CSARVEAGGYNEQFF
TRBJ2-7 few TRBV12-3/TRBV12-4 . TGTGCCAGCAGGATGCGAGGGAACGAGCAGTACTTC CASRMRGNEQYF
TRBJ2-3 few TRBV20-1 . TGCAGTGCTACCCAAGGACCTCGCACAGATACGCAGTATTTT CSATQGPRTDTQYF
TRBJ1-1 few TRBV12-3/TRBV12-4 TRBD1 TGTGCCAGCAGTTTACTATGGGGACAGGGGAACACTGAAGCTTTCTTT CASSLLWGQGNTEAFF
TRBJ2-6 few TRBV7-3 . TGTGCCAGCAGCGCCCAGGAGGGACCCTCTGGGGCCAACGTCCTGACTTTC CASSAQEGPSGANVLTF
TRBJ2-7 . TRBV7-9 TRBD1 TGTGCCAGCAGCCCTCAATCCATCCGGGACAGGGGGCTTTCAGCCCTTGGAGAGGCCCAGTACTTC CASSPQSIRDRGLSALGEAQYF
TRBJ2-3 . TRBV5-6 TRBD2 TGTGCCAGCAGCCCTCCTAGCGGGGGGCTTCATACGCAGTATTTT CASSPPSGGLHTQYF
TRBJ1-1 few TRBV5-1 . TGCGCCAGCAGCTTGAACGGGGGGGGCAACACTGAAGCTTTCTTT CASSLNGGGNTEAFF
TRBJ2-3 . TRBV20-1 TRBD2 TGCAGTGCCGTCCATACTAGCGGGGGGGCCCAAGATACGCAGTATTTT CSAVHTSGGAQDTQYF
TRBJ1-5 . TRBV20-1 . TGCAGTGCTAGAGATTACTGGGGAGATCAGCCCCAGCATTTT CSARDYWGDQPQHF
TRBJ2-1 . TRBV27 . TGTGCCAGCAGTTTATCGAGGGCCGTGAGCTCCTACAATGAGCAGTTCTTC CASSLSRAVSSYNEQFF
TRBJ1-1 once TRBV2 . TGTGCCAGCAGCCATCAGACTGAAGCTTTCTTT CASSHQTEAFF
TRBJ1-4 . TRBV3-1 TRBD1 TGTGCCAGCAGCCAAGTTTATTCGGACAGGTCCATGGAAAAACTGTTTTTT CASSQVYSDRSMEKLFF
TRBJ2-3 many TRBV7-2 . TGTGCCAGCAGCTTAGTTCTAGTTGCAGATACGCAGTATTTT CASSLVLVADTQYF
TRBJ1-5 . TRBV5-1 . TGCGCCAGCAGCCAGGAGGGGATAAGCAATCAGCCCCAGCATTTT CASSQEGISNQPQHF
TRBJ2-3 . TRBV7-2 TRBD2 TGTGCCAGCAGCCGTTCTCCTTCCGGGACTAGCTCCGATACGCAGTATTTT CASSRSPSGTSSDTQYF
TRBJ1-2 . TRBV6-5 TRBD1 TGTGCCAGCAGTTACTCTGAGCCGGGCAGGGGGCTCTATGGCTACACCTTC CASSYSEPGRGLYGYTF
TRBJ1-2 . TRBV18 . TGTGCCAGCTCAACCCGGGACGATAGCTACACTTTC CASSTRDDSYTF
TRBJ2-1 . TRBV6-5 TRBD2 TGTGCCAGCAGTGCCACTAGCGGGGGGAAGGATGAGCAGTTCTTC CASSATSGGKDEQFF
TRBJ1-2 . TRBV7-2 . TGTGCCAGCAGCTTCAGTTGGGGGACTAACTATGGCTACACCTTC CASSFSWGTNYGYTF
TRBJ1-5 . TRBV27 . TGTGCCAGCAGTTCTGTCCCGGATCAGCCCCAGCATTTT CASSSVPDQPQHF
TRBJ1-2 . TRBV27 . TGTGCCAGCAGTTTATCCTCAGGGGCCGGCGATGGCTACACCTTC CASSLSSGAGDGYTF
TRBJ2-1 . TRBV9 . TGTGCCAGCAGCGGGGGGACTCCTATTGGCAATGAGCAGTTCTTC CASSGGTPIGNEQFF
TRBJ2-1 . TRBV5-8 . TGTGCCAGCAGAAACCGGGGCTACAATGAGCAGTTCTTC CASRNRGYNEQFF
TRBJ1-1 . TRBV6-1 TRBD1 TGTGCCAGCAGTGAGTCAGGGGGCTACACTGAAGCTTTCTTT CASSESGGYTEAFF
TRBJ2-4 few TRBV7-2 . TGTGCCAGCAACTTACGCAGGGGAGAGAACATTCAGTACTTC CASNLRRGENIQYF
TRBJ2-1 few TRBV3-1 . TGTGCCAGCAGCCTTCTCATTGGCCTAGAGGCGGGGCCGTACAATGAGCAGTTCTTC CASSLLIGLEAGPYNEQFF
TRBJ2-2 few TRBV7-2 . TGTGCCAGCAGTTCAGACAGATTGAACACCGGGGAGCTGTTTTTT CASSSDRLNTGELFF
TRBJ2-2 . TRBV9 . TGTGCCAGCAGGGGGAAGGAGCCAACCGGGGAGCTGTTTTTT CASRGKEPTGELFF
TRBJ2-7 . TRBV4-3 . TGCGCCAGCAGCCAAGATCAGGCCACGTCCTACGAGCAGTACTTC CASSQDQATSYEQYF
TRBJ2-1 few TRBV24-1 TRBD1 TGTGCCACCAGTGACAAACAGGGGTCTGAGCAGTTCTTC CATSDKQGSEQFF
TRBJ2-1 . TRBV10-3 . TGTGCCATCAGTGAGTCGATAAGCAGAGGGGGCAATGAGCAGTTCTTC CAISESISRGGNEQFF
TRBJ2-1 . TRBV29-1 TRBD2 TGCAGCGTTCTGGCTAGCGGGGGGACAACCTACAATGAGCAGTTCTTC CSVLASGGTTYNEQFF
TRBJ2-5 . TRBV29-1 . TGCAGCGTTGAAGATCTGGAGGGGAGCCAAGAGACCCAGTACTTC CSVEDLEGSQETQYF
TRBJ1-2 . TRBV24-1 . TGTGCCACCAGTGATCTTGGACAGAACTATGGCTACACCTTC CATSDLGQNYGYTF
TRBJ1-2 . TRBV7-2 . TGTGCCAGCAGCTTATTCAGTCGGGGTGGTGGCTACACCTTC CASSLFSRGGGYTF
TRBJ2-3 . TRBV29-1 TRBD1 TGCAGCGTTGATGGACTGGACAGGGGGCTAGATACGCAGTATTTT CSVDGLDRGLDTQYF
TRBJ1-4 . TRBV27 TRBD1 TGTGCCAGCAGTTCCCTGGGACAGCCTAATGAAAAACTGTTTTTT CASSSLGQPNEKLFF
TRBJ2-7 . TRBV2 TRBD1 TGTGCCAGCAGTGAACAGGCAGGGGGCGTCTTCTTCTCCTACGAGCAGTACTTC CASSEQAGGVFFSYEQYF
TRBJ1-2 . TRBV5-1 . TGCGCCAGCAGCCCTCGGGGCCCCGCCATCCGGGGGAACTATGGCTACACCTTC CASSPRGPAIRGNYGYTF
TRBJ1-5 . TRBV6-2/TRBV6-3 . TGTGCCAGCAGTTACGTTGGGGGGTTTCAGCCCCAGCATTTT CASSYVGGFQPQHF
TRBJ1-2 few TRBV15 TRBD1 TGTGCCACCAGCCGGACAGGGAGTCACTATGGCTACACCTTC CATSRTGSHYGYTF
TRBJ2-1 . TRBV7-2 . TGTGCCAGCAGTTACGACAGGTCGGTGGTTAATGAGCAGTTCTTC CASSYDRSVVNEQFF
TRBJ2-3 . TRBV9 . TGTGCCAGCAGCCAATCGGGGAGTGGGACAGATACGCAGTATTTT CASSQSGSGTDTQYF
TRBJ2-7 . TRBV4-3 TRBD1 TGCGCCAGCAGCCAAGATCTGACAGGGACCTACGAGCAGTACTTC CASSQDLTGTYEQYF
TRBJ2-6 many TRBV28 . TGTGCCAGCAGTTTAGGGGGGGGCACACTCAACGTCCTGACTTTC CASSLGGGTLNVLTF
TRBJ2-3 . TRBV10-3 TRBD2 TGTGCCATCAGCTGGACTAGCGGGGGGGCCGGAACTAGCACAGATACGCAGTATTTT CAISWTSGGAGTSTDTQYF
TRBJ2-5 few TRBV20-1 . TGCAGTGGTTCACAGGGACTCATTGGCCTAGAGACCCAGTACTTC CSGSQGLIGLETQYF
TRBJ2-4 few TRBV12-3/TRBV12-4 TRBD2 TGTGCCAGCAGTTTAGCGCTCGGACCTGGGAGGGTGTACTTC CASSLALGPGRVYF
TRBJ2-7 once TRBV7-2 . TGTGCCACTAGAAGGATAGGGGACCGCCACGAGCAGTACTTC CATRRIGDRHEQYF